This TCR beta chain is drawn from a study of Ad26.COV2.S vaccination and SARS-CoV-2 variants. About the research overall: The donor participated in the COV1001 trial, in its Ad26.COV2.S arm. Ad26.COV2.S was injected intramuscularly once or twice, 56 days apart. Study results and limitations: There was a possibility that the TCR breadth and depth analyses underestimated total T cell responses. In vaccinated individuals, spike-specific CD8+ and CD4+ T cell responses reportedly displayed substantial breadth.

As for this clone: Its antigen is not identified.

Documented treatment: about 20 received Ad26.COV2.S at low or high dose, single or two shots; about 5 received placebo; per-sample allocation not given. Sampling took place 63 days after the first vaccine or placebo injection. Assay used: immunoSEQ multiplex PCR; TCRdb lists only in-frame clones, some missing. Of around 310,000 clones listed, approximately 87% are singletons. CDR3 length: 13 amino acids. Germline V gene data show CDR1 as SGHRS and CDR2 as YFSETQ. V lost 9 bases to trimming and J lost 1 base, with 12 bases between them. The sequences come from peripheral blood, collected in a trial of Ad26.COV2.S vaccine versus placebo. V and J are TRBV5-1 and TRBJ2-3; possibly TRBD1 or TRBD2 for D (6 bases each). This clonotype was obtained from a person between 18 and 59 years old who received the Ad26.COV2.S COVID-19 vaccine or a placebo. CDR3 protein: CATGRGGTDTQYF. CDR3 DNA sequence: TGCGCCACCGGTAGGGGGGGCACAGATACGCAGTATTTT.